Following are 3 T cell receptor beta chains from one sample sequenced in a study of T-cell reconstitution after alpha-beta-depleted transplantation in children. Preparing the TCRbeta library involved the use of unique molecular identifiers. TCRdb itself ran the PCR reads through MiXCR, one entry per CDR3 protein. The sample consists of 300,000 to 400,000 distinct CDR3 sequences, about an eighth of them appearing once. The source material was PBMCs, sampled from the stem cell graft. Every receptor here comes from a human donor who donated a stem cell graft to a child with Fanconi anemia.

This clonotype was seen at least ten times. The CDR3 sequence is CASSLGPGYGYTF. In nucleotides, the CDR3 is TGTGCCAGCAGTTTAGGCCCGGGGTATGGCTACACCTTC. The V gene is TRBV28, the J gene TRBJ1-2; D is uncertain. The V gene's germline CDR1 is MDHEN and CDR2 SYDVKM. CDR3 length: 13 amino acids. Between the trimmed V and J ends, which lost 2 bases and 5 bases, there was a span of 9 bases.

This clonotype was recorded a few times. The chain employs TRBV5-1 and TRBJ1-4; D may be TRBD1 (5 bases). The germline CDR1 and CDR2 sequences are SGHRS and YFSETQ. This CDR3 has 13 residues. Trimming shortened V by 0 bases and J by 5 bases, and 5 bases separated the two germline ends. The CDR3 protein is CASSLDRNEKLFF. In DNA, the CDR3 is TGCGCCAGCAGCTTGGACAGGAATGAAAAACTGTTTTTT.

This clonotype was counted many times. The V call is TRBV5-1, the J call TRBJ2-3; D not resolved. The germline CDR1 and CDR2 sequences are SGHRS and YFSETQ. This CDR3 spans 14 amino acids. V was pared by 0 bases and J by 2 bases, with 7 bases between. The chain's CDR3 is CASSLAEPTDTQYF. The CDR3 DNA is TGCGCCAGCAGCTTGGCGGAGCCCACAGATACGCAGTATTTT.